The clone carrying this T cell receptor (beta chain) appeared a few times. The CDR3 is 20 amino acids. The trim removed 2 bases at V and 0 bases at J, leaving 10 bases unmatched. Per the germline V gene, CDR1 is LGHDT and CDR2 is YNNKEL (reference sequence). This sample is part of a study of blood T cell repertoires in COVID-19. About the research overall: COVID-19 samples, acute and convalescent, were from the United States, Italy and Spain. PBMCs, B-cell-depleted T cells, or T cells were the source of the cDNA or gDNA that made up the material.

As originally analysed: Reference gene primer amplification in the assay estimated nucleated cell counts. This table comes from immunoSEQ multiplex PCR, and its TCRdb copy is limited to in-frame clones, with some not included. V and J calls and clone size are given by that table; D and trimming were obtained from the DNA. The sample lists hundreds of thousands of clones; approximately 84% were seen once. What was sequenced was peripheral blood. This receptor was obtained from a woman aged 80 or over with acute or convalescent COVID-19. This chain joins TRBV3-1 (or the pseudogene TRBV3-2) and TRBJ2-1, with 13 bases lining up with TRBD2. In DNA, the CDR3 is TGTGCCAGCAGCCAATACGGACTAGCGGGAGCCTCGAGCTCCTACAATGAGCAGTTCTTC. This gives the protein CASSQYGLAGASSSYNEQFF.